These 4 T cell receptor beta chains share one sample of origin, sequenced in a study of T cell responses to AZD1222 COVID-19 vaccine. Sequencing used immunoSEQ multiplex PCR; TCRdb keeps in-frame clones, though not all of them. The sample includes roughly 180,000 clones, over 80% seen only once; the top ten take around 0.96%. The sequences come from peripheral blood, collected 28 days after the second dose of the MenACWY control vaccine. These receptors came from an adult who received the MenACWY meningococcal vaccine as a control.

The gene calls are TRBV7-3 and TRBJ1-2; TRBD1 might be the D (5 bases). With 6 bases removed from V and 6 bases from J, the gap between germline ends came to 20 bases. The CDR3 runs 15 residues. Germline-derived CDR1 and CDR2 are SGHTA and FQGTGA. In DNA form, the CDR3 reads TGTGCCAGCAGTTCCCGAGGAGGGGCGCGGGATGGCTACACCTTC. This translates into CASSSRGGARDGYTF. The full variable domain, completed using reference TRBV7-3 and TRBJ1-2, is GAGVSQTPSNKVTEKGKYVELRCDPISGHTALYWYRQSLGQGPEFLIYFQGTGAADDSGLPNDRFFAVRPEGSVSTLKIQRTERGDSAVYLCASSSRGGARDGYTFGSGTRLTVV.

The gene calls are TRBV11-3 and TRBJ2-1; no clear D. The V end was cut by 5 bases, the J end by 4 bases, with 12 bases between. The CDR3 sequence is 14 residues long. Germline V lookup: CDR1 SGHNT, CDR2 YENEEA. The CDR3 protein is CASSRAAEYNEQFF. The CDR3, as DNA: TGTGCCAGCAGCCGGGCGGCGGAATACAATGAGCAGTTCTTC. The variable domain in full, completed from reference TRBV11-3 and TRBJ2-1, reads EAGVVQSPRYKIIEKKQPVAFWCNPISGHNTLYWYLQNLGQGPELLIRYENEEAVDDSQLPKDRFSAERLKGVDSTLKIQPAELGDSAVYLCASSRAAEYNEQFFGPGTRLTVL.

The chain recombines TRBV20-1 with TRBJ2-7; D is undetermined. The CDR3 spans 10 residues. In germline, CDR1 is DFQATT, CDR2 SNEGSKA (reference sequence). V dropped 3 bases and J dropped 4 bases, with 4 bases sitting between them. The CDR3 loop is CSAREYEQYF. The DNA of the CDR3 is TGCAGTGCTAGGGAATACGAGCAGTACTTC.

This chain uses TRBV5-1 with TRBJ2-7; D may correspond to TRBD1 or TRBD2 (6 bases each). Deletions cut 4 bases from V and 3 bases from J, with 26 bases between. The CDR3 loop spans 18 amino acids. Germline V CDR1 and CDR2: SGHRS, YFSETQ. The CDR3 is CASSPGGITGSVVYEQYF. In DNA, the CDR3 is TGCGCCAGCAGCCCCGGAGGGATAACAGGGTCGGTTGTCTACGAGCAGTACTTC. Full variable domain (remainder filled in from reference TRBV5-1 and TRBJ2-7): KAGVTQTPRYLIKTRGQQVTLSCSPISGHRSVSWYQQTPGQGLQFLFEYFSETQRNKGNFPGRFSGRQFSNSRSEMNVSTLELGDSALYLCASSPGGITGSVVYEQYFGPGTRLTVT.